This T cell receptor (beta chain) was sequenced during a study of shared clonotypes between healthy human individuals. Study results and limitations: The authors sampled blood alone, and tissue repertoires likely differ.

The repertoire was sequenced with immunoSEQ multiplex PCR; TCRdb's copy has only in-frame clones and lacks some. There are approximately 720,000 clones in the sample; 72% occur only once, and around 2% lies in the top ten. For this clone: The antigen is unknown.

The V and J ends lost 4 bases and 6 bases, in that order; junction bases with no gene match: 8. The CDR3 has 15 residues. The germline gives CDR1 MGHRA, CDR2 YSYEKL. This TCR was sampled from a woman aged 25 to 39 in good health. Sequenced sample: memory CD4+ T cells sorted from blood. As for subset: CD45RA-negative fraction. The V and J genes are TRBV4-1 and TRBJ1-4; 7 nucleotides agree with TRBD1. The DNA for the CDR3 is TGCGCCAGCAGCCCTGACAGGGCGGGGTATGAAAAACTGTTTTTT. It yields the protein CASSPDRAGYEKLFF.